The clone carrying this TCR beta chain appeared a few times. Gene and germline names: mouse. The DNA ends 1 residue before the CDR3 does, and the rest of the CDR3 is filled in from the germline J gene. Germline trimming cut 5 bases from V and 7 bases from J; bases unmatched to any gene: 6. Germline lookup yields CDR1 SNHLY and CDR2 FYNGKV (reference sequence). This CDR3 comprises 14 residues. The source of the sample is a study of tissue T cells after allogeneic stem cell transplantation. Libraries were prepared by immunoSEQ multiplex PCR; TCRdb keeps only in-frame clonotypes and omits some of them. The repertoire consists of 4,000 to 6,000 clones, with 30% to 35% occurring once and the leading ten covering around 4.8%. Time point in this sample: mouse harvest day 14 after allogeneic transplant. Tail vein injection delivered 10^7 T-cell-depleted bone marrow cells and 10^6 splenic CD5+ T cells.

Material: skin. The clonotype originates from a female BALB/c mouse given C57BL/6 T cells with graft-versus-host disease after an allogeneic hematopoietic cell transplant. This chain joins TRBV3 and TRBJ2-7; 12 bases fit TRBD2. The sequenced part of the CDR3 DNA is TGTGCCAGCAGCCCAGACTGGGGGGGCAGGGAACAGTAC. Its translation: CASSPDWGGREQY. The CDR3 reads in full as CASSPDWGGREQYF.